The 15 T cell receptor beta chains below all came from one sample that was sequenced in a study of cytomegalovirus exposure and HLA in healthy donors. TCRdb's table, derived via immunoSEQ multiplex PCR, lists solely in-frame clones and lacks some. The sample contains about 57,000 clones, approximately 95% of which appear only once. The sequencing sample was made of PBMCs. The receptor set was obtained from a woman aged 18 to 35 in good health and CMV-seronegative.

This clone came up once. The V and J genes are TRBV4-1 and TRBJ1-1; D not resolved. The V gene lost 7 bases and the J gene lost 4 bases, with 16 bases spanning the gap. Germline V gene lookup returns CDR1 MGHRA and CDR2 YSYEKL. The CDR3 sequence is 14 residues long. The CDR3 loop is CASTHDKPGTEAFF. For the CDR3, the DNA is TGCGCCAGCACCCACGATAAGCCGGGCACTGAAGCTTTCTTT.

The sample holds one count of this clone. The J gene is TRBJ1-2, the V gene TRBV10-3, with D perhaps TRBD1 (6 bases). Germline-derived CDR1 and CDR2 are ENHRY and SYGVKD. The CDR3 is 15 amino acids. V lost 3 bases, J lost 5 bases, and 16 bases lay in between. Written as DNA, the CDR3 is TGTGCCATCAGTGACCAAAACAGGGAACGATATGGCTACACCTTC. It translates to CAISDQNRERYGYTF.

J is TRBJ1-3 and V is TRBV7-9; D remains ambiguous. Trimming took off 3 bases at V and 4 bases at J, with 4 bases between the two ends. From germline, CDR1 is SEHNR and CDR2 FQNEAQ (reference sequence). The CDR3 totals 12 residues. The chain's CDR3 is CASSLTGNTIYF. The CDR3 DNA reads TGTGCCAGCAGCTTGACAGGAAACACCATATATTTT.

The chain combines TRBV7-6 with TRBJ2-7, with D maybe TRBD2 (5 bases). With 5 bases removed from V and 2 bases from J, the gap between germline ends came to 13 bases. Germline loops: CDR1 SGHVS, CDR2 FNYEAQ. The length of the CDR3 is 14 residues. The CDR3 nucleotides are TGTGCCAGCAGCCTCGGGGTTTTCGCCTACGAGCAGTACTTC. It translates to CASSLGVFAYEQYF.

The rearrangement links TRBV9 to TRBJ2-5; TRBD2 matches 7 bases. The junction had 11 bases not matched to a gene; V was cut back by 4 bases and J by 2 bases. Germline CDR1 SGDLS, CDR2 YYNGEE. This CDR3 has 16 amino acids. DNA for the CDR3: TGTGCCAGCAGCATTACCCATGGGGGGGTACAAGAGACCCAGTACTTC. It encodes CASSITHGGVQETQYF.

The V gene is TRBV5-4, the J gene TRBJ2-1; 14 bases match TRBD2. This CDR3 is built from 20 residues. Unmatched junction bases numbered 17, after V lost 4 bases and J lost 5 bases. The germline V gene encodes CDR1 SGHNT and CDR2 YYREEE (reference sequence). The CDR3 DNA reads as TGTGCCAGCAGCCCGTGGACTAGCGGGGGGAATAGATGGGGAGACAATGAGCAGTTCTTC. Its translation is CASSPWTSGGNRWGDNEQFF. The full variable domain, completed using reference TRBV5-4 and TRBJ2-1, is ETGVTQSPTHLIKTRGQQVTLRCSSQSGHNTVSWYQQALGQGPQFIFQYYREEENGRGNFPPRFSGLQFPNYSSELNVNALELDDSALYLCASSPWTSGGNRWGDNEQFFGPGTRLTVL.

V gene TRBV2 combines with J gene TRBJ1-1; D remains unclear. The germline V and J ends were trimmed by 3 bases and 4 bases, with 9 bases remaining between them. CDR1 is SNHLY, CDR2 FYNNEI, per germline. This CDR3 region has 13 residues. The CDR3: CASSEVAPTEAFF. The CDR3 region has the DNA TGTGCCAGCAGTGAGGTGGCCCCCACTGAAGCTTTCTTT.

This rearrangement joins TRBV5-4 to TRBJ2-1; TRBD2 matches 7 bases. Trimming removed 4 bases from V and 7 bases from J; junction bases left unmatched: 11. The CDR3 totals 15 residues. Germline CDR1 is SGHNT and CDR2 is YYREEE (reference sequence). The CDR3 DNA reads as TGTGCCAGCAGCCCGGGACGGGACTATGAAAATGAGCAGTTCTTC. Its translation is CASSPGRDYENEQFF.

V and J are TRBV9 and TRBJ1-3; possible D gene TRBD1, 5 bases. CDR3 length: 15 amino acids. V was trimmed by 3 bases and J by 3 bases, leaving 13 bases between them. CDR1 and CDR2 (germline): SGDLS, YYNGEE. The CDR3 nucleotides read TGTGCCAGCAGCGCTGGAGGGGCGGTTGGAAACACCATATATTTT. Translation gives CASSAGGAVGNTIYF.

The chain joins TRBV7-9 to TRBJ1-2; 10 bases match TRBD1. V lost 3 bases, J lost 4 bases, and 11 bases stayed unmatched. The CDR3 consists of 17 residues. Germline CDR1 reads SEHNR; CDR2 reads FQNEAQ (reference sequence). As DNA, the CDR3 is TGTGCCAGCAGCTTGGGAGGAAGGGGACAGGGGCCCTATGGCTACACCTTC. The encoded protein is CASSLGGRGQGPYGYTF.

The V gene is TRBV18, the J gene TRBJ1-2, with 9 nucleotides matching TRBD1. Germline trimming cut 3 bases from V and 1 base from J; bases unmatched to any gene: 9. Germline V gene sequence: CDR1 KGHSH, CDR2 LQKENI. The CDR3 has 17 residues. The CDR3 nucleotides read TGTGCCAGCTCACCGGTACCGGGACAGGGAGGTAACTATGGCTACACCTTC. It specifies CASSPVPGQGGNYGYTF. The full variable domain, in which reference TRBV18 and TRBJ1-2 provide the parts outside the CDR3, is NAGVMQNPRHLVRRRGQEARLRCSPMKGHSHVYWYRQLPEEGLKFMVYLQKENIIDESGMPKERFSAEFPKEGPSILRIQQVVRGDSAAYFCASSPVPGQGGNYGYTFGSGTRLTVV.

The V call is TRBV6-5, the J call TRBJ2-2, with no clear D. Germline CDR1 is MNHEY and CDR2 is SVGAGI. Between the trimmed V and J ends, which lost 2 bases and 2 bases, there was a span of 6 bases. The CDR3 runs to 14 residues. CDR3 loop: CASSYELNTGELFF. CDR3 DNA sequence: TGTGCCAGCAGTTACGAGCTAAACACCGGGGAGCTGTTTTTT.

The chain is built from TRBV7-6 and TRBJ2-3, with D unresolved. Germline CDR1 SGHVS, CDR2 FNYEAQ. Trimming removed 2 bases at V and 1 base at J, with 13 bases between. The CDR3 extends over 16 amino acids. Written as DNA, the CDR3 is TGTGCCAGCAGCTTAAGGCACAGTACCCGCACAGATACGCAGTATTTT. Residues: CASSLRHSTRTDTQYF.

The chain has TRBV4-3 and TRBJ2-2, with D possibly being TRBD2 (7 bases). Looked up from germline, CDR1 is LGHNA and CDR2 is YSLEER. V gave up 6 bases and J gave up 3 bases, with 17 bases separating them. This CDR3 is 16 amino acids long. CDR3 bases: TGCGCCAGCAGGGACGGGGGGCTGGGTGACACCGGGGAGCTGTTTTTT. It yields the protein CASRDGGLGDTGELFF.

The rearrangement uses TRBV5-4 and TRBJ2-1, with TRBD2 matching over 9 bases. J gave up 2 bases and V 4 bases, and 7 bases lay outside the gene matches. Germline V CDR1 and CDR2: SGHNT, YYREEE (reference sequence). The CDR3 sequence is 16 residues long. The CDR3 region has the DNA TGTGCCAGCAGCCCGCTTTTAGCGGGAGCCTACAATGAGCAGTTCTTC. Translated: CASSPLLAGAYNEQFF.